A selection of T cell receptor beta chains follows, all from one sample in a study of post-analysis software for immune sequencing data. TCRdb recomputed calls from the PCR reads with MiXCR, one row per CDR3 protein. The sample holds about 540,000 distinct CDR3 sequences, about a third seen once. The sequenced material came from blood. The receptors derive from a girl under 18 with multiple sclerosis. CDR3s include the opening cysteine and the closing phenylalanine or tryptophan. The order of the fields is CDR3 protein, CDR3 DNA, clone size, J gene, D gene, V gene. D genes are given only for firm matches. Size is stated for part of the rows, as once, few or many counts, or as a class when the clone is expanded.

CDR3aa: CASSPGTDYNYGYTF
CDR3nt: TGTGCCAGCAGTCCCGGGACGGACTATAACTATGGCTACACCTTC
abundance: -
j_gene: TRBJ1-2
d_gene: -
v_gene: TRBV27

CDR3aa: CASSEQEYF
CDR3nt: TGTGCCAGCAGTGAGCAGGAGTACTTC
abundance: -
j_gene: TRBJ2-5
d_gene: -
v_gene: TRBV6-1

CDR3aa: CASSLAGRGTEAFF
CDR3nt: TGCGCCAGCAGCTTGGCAGGGAGAGGCACTGAAGCTTTCTTT
abundance: few
j_gene: TRBJ1-1
d_gene: -
v_gene: TRBV5-1

CDR3aa: CASSPVRVGYNEQFF
CDR3nt: TGCGCCAGCAGCCCCGTTCGGGTGGGATACAATGAGCAGTTCTTC
abundance: -
j_gene: TRBJ2-1
d_gene: -
v_gene: TRBV5-1

CDR3aa: CASSFTGTGVTEQFF
CDR3nt: TGTGCCAGCAGCTTCACCGGGACAGGGGTTACTGAGCAGTTCTTC
abundance: few
j_gene: TRBJ2-1
d_gene: TRBD1
v_gene: TRBV7-2

CDR3aa: CASSLAGPRNQPQHF
CDR3nt: TGTGCCAGCAGCTTGGCGGGCCCGCGTAATCAGCCCCAGCATTTT
abundance: few
j_gene: TRBJ1-5
d_gene: -
v_gene: TRBV5-6

CDR3aa: CASSPDRVQETQYF
CDR3nt: TGTGCCAGCAGCCCCGACAGGGTCCAAGAGACCCAGTACTTC
abundance: few
j_gene: TRBJ2-5
d_gene: TRBD1
v_gene: TRBV7-6

CDR3aa: CASSQAWERGHIQETQYF
CDR3nt: TGTGCCAGCAGCCAAGCTTGGGAGCGGGGCCACATCCAAGAGACCCAGTACTTC
abundance: -
j_gene: TRBJ2-5
d_gene: TRBD2
v_gene: TRBV14

CDR3aa: CSAGGLPNTEAFF
CDR3nt: TGCAGTGCTGGAGGACTGCCTAACACTGAAGCTTTCTTT
abundance: few
j_gene: TRBJ1-1
d_gene: -
v_gene: TRBV20-1

CDR3aa: CASSIGKGYEQFF
CDR3nt: TGCGCCAGCAGCATTGGGAAGGGCTATGAGCAGTTCTTC
abundance: -
j_gene: TRBJ2-1
d_gene: -
v_gene: TRBV5-1

CDR3aa: CASSVSQETQYF
CDR3nt: TGTGCCAGCAGCGTTTCCCAAGAGACCCAGTACTTC
abundance: once
j_gene: TRBJ2-5
d_gene: -
v_gene: TRBV7-2

CDR3aa: CASSISGGPGETQYF
CDR3nt: TGCGCCAGTAGTATCAGCGGGGGCCCGGGGGAGACCCAGTACTTC
abundance: -
j_gene: TRBJ2-5
d_gene: TRBD2
v_gene: TRBV19

CDR3aa: CSAPPASAGGLRDTQYF
CDR3nt: TGCAGTGCTCCCCCCGCAAGTGCGGGGGGGTTAAGGGATACGCAGTATTTT
abundance: few
j_gene: TRBJ2-3
d_gene: TRBD2
v_gene: TRBV20-1

CDR3aa: CASSGGTGAGNEQFF
CDR3nt: TGTGCCAGCAGCGGAGGGACAGGGGCAGGCAATGAGCAGTTCTTC
abundance: few
j_gene: TRBJ2-1
d_gene: TRBD1
v_gene: TRBV5-1

CDR3aa: CASSSGQGSDTGELFF
CDR3nt: TGCGCCAGCAGCTCGGGACAGGGGAGTGACACCGGGGAGCTGTTTTTT
abundance: once
j_gene: TRBJ2-2
d_gene: TRBD1
v_gene: TRBV5-1

CDR3aa: CASSFRAETQYF
CDR3nt: TGTGCCAGCAGCTTTAGGGCAGAGACCCAGTACTTC
abundance: few
j_gene: TRBJ2-5
d_gene: -
v_gene: TRBV7-2

CDR3aa: CASSMQVTGIGSGANVLTF
CDR3nt: TGTGCCAGCAGCATGCAAGTGACAGGTATCGGCTCTGGGGCCAACGTCCTGACTTTC
abundance: few
j_gene: TRBJ2-6
d_gene: -
v_gene: TRBV5-5

CDR3aa: CASSTQGPSYGYTF
CDR3nt: TGCGCCAGCAGCACACAGGGGCCCTCTTATGGCTACACCTTC
abundance: -
j_gene: TRBJ1-2
d_gene: TRBD1
v_gene: TRBV5-1

CDR3aa: CASSKNLGGLAGHNEQFF
CDR3nt: TGCGCCAGCAGCAAAAACTTGGGGGGACTAGCGGGGCACAATGAGCAGTTCTTC
abundance: -
j_gene: TRBJ2-1
d_gene: TRBD2
v_gene: TRBV5-1

CDR3aa: CASSVPTFWEQFF
CDR3nt: TGTGCCAGCAGCGTACCTACGTTTTGGGAGCAGTTCTTC
abundance: -
j_gene: TRBJ2-1
d_gene: -
v_gene: TRBV7-9

CDR3aa: CASSYSGTADQPQHF
CDR3nt: TGTGCCAGCAGTTACAGCGGGACAGCTGATCAGCCCCAGCATTTT
abundance: few
j_gene: TRBJ1-5
d_gene: TRBD1
v_gene: TRBV6-5

CDR3aa: CSVRRRGLAGVVRGNEQFF
CDR3nt: TGCAGCGTTCGTCGACGGGGACTAGCGGGGGTTGTGAGGGGGAATGAGCAGTTCTTC
abundance: -
j_gene: TRBJ2-1
d_gene: TRBD2
v_gene: TRBV29-1

CDR3aa: CASSVGRPPFAEAFF
CDR3nt: TGTGCCAGCAGCGTGGGACGGCCACCCTTCGCTGAAGCTTTCTTT
abundance: -
j_gene: TRBJ1-1
d_gene: -
v_gene: TRBV9

CDR3aa: CASSFGWRGGQKTQYF
CDR3nt: TGTGCCAGCAGTTTCGGGTGGCGGGGGGGCCAGAAGACCCAGTACTTC
abundance: -
j_gene: TRBJ2-5
d_gene: TRBD2
v_gene: TRBV27

CDR3aa: CASSVASSGGLVNEQFF
CDR3nt: TGTGCCAGCAGCGTAGCGTCTAGCGGGGGGCTAGTCAATGAGCAGTTCTTC
abundance: -
j_gene: TRBJ2-1
d_gene: TRBD2
v_gene: TRBV9

CDR3aa: CAISGGSGDEQFF
CDR3nt: TGTGCCATCAGTGGGGGCTCCGGGGATGAGCAGTTCTTC
abundance: few
j_gene: TRBJ2-1
d_gene: -
v_gene: TRBV10-3

CDR3aa: CASSLALVLETQYF
CDR3nt: TGTGCCAGCAGTTTAGCACTAGTTTTAGAGACCCAGTACTTC
abundance: -
j_gene: TRBJ2-5
d_gene: -
v_gene: TRBV28

CDR3aa: CSVETGSGTDTQYF
CDR3nt: TGCAGCGTTGAAACGGGGTCAGGCACAGATACGCAGTATTTT
abundance: -
j_gene: TRBJ2-3
d_gene: -
v_gene: TRBV29-1

CDR3aa: CASSLSPGVGYTF
CDR3nt: TGTGCCAGCAGTTTAAGCCCGGGGGTTGGCTACACCTTC
abundance: -
j_gene: TRBJ1-2
d_gene: -
v_gene: TRBV12-3/TRBV12-4

CDR3aa: CASSLSGTGRYYGYTF
CDR3nt: TGTGCCAGCAGCCTGTCCGGGACAGGGAGGTACTATGGCTACACCTTC
abundance: few
j_gene: TRBJ1-2
d_gene: TRBD1
v_gene: TRBV3-1

CDR3aa: CASSSGRGVPEAFF
CDR3nt: TGCGCCAGCAGTTCGGGGAGGGGGGTCCCTGAAGCTTTCTTT
abundance: -
j_gene: TRBJ1-1
d_gene: -
v_gene: TRBV10-2

CDR3aa: CASSSNLKTGDTQYF
CDR3nt: TGTGCCAGCAGCTCGAATTTAAAGACAGGAGATACGCAGTATTTT
abundance: -
j_gene: TRBJ2-3
d_gene: -
v_gene: TRBV7-2

CDR3aa: CASSSLAGFADTQYF
CDR3nt: TGTGCCAGCAGTTCATTAGCGGGGTTCGCAGATACGCAGTATTTT
abundance: few
j_gene: TRBJ2-3
d_gene: TRBD2
v_gene: TRBV27

CDR3aa: CSARGGDTEAFF
CDR3nt: TGCAGTGCCCGAGGGGGGGACACTGAAGCTTTCTTT
abundance: few
j_gene: TRBJ1-1
d_gene: -
v_gene: TRBV20-1

CDR3aa: CATSTRTGVTDTQYF
CDR3nt: TGTGCCACCAGCACCCGGACAGGGGTCACAGATACGCAGTATTTT
abundance: few
j_gene: TRBJ2-3
d_gene: TRBD1
v_gene: TRBV15

CDR3aa: CATIRGTGEETQYF
CDR3nt: TGTGCCACTATTAGGGGGACAGGGGAAGAGACCCAGTACTTC
abundance: once
j_gene: TRBJ2-5
d_gene: TRBD1
v_gene: TRBV10-3

CDR3aa: CASSTLSGRSRGETQFF
CDR3nt: TGTGCCAGTAGTACTCTATCCGGGCGTAGTAGAGGAGAGACCCAGTTCTTC
abundance: -
j_gene: TRBJ2-1
d_gene: -
v_gene: TRBV19

CDR3aa: CASSATGTGTEAFF
CDR3nt: TGCGCCAGCAGCGCTACCGGGACCGGCACTGAAGCTTTCTTT
abundance: -
j_gene: TRBJ1-1
d_gene: -
v_gene: TRBV5-1

CDR3aa: CSVRVKETQYF
CDR3nt: TGCAGTGTTCGCGTTAAAGAGACCCAGTACTTC
abundance: -
j_gene: TRBJ2-5
d_gene: -
v_gene: TRBV20-1

CDR3aa: CASGEYPNYGYTF
CDR3nt: TGTGCCAGTGGGGAATACCCTAACTATGGCTACACCTTC
abundance: few
j_gene: TRBJ1-2
d_gene: -
v_gene: TRBV25-1

CDR3aa: CSARDQETQYF
CDR3nt: TGCAGTGCTAGAGATCAAGAGACCCAGTACTTC
abundance: many
j_gene: TRBJ2-5
d_gene: -
v_gene: TRBV20-1

CDR3aa: CASSEAGADTQYF
CDR3nt: TGCGCCAGCAGCGAGGCAGGGGCAGATACGCAGTATTTT
abundance: -
j_gene: TRBJ2-3
d_gene: -
v_gene: TRBV5-1

CDR3aa: CASSFNLAGGSTDTQYF
CDR3nt: TGTGCCAGCAGTTTCAATCTAGCGGGGGGAAGCACAGATACGCAGTATTTT
abundance: -
j_gene: TRBJ2-3
d_gene: TRBD2
v_gene: TRBV12-3/TRBV12-4

CDR3aa: CSATDIYGYTF
CDR3nt: TGCAGTGCTACCGACATCTATGGCTACACCTTC
abundance: -
j_gene: TRBJ1-2
d_gene: -
v_gene: TRBV20-1

CDR3aa: CASSLGQGSLTTDGYTF
CDR3nt: TGTGCCAGCAGCTTAGGTCAGGGCAGCCTAACTACGGATGGCTACACCTTC
abundance: few
j_gene: TRBJ1-2
d_gene: -
v_gene: TRBV7-9

CDR3aa: CASSHRNYGYTF
CDR3nt: TGCGCCAGCAGCCACCGGAACTATGGCTACACCTTC
abundance: -
j_gene: TRBJ1-2
d_gene: -
v_gene: TRBV4-1

CDR3aa: CASSLNAWGTEAFF
CDR3nt: TGTGCCAGCAGCTTAAATGCCTGGGGGACTGAAGCTTTCTTT
abundance: -
j_gene: TRBJ1-1
d_gene: -
v_gene: TRBV7-2

CDR3aa: CASSLGGLNPSTDTQYF
CDR3nt: TGTGCCAGCAGCTTAGGGGGACTAAATCCTAGCACAGATACGCAGTATTTT
abundance: -
j_gene: TRBJ2-3
d_gene: TRBD2
v_gene: TRBV7-3

CDR3aa: CASSPGRLEVPPGNTIYF
CDR3nt: TGTGCCAGCAGCCCCGGGCGCCTCGAAGTTCCCCCTGGAAACACCATATATTTT
abundance: -
j_gene: TRBJ1-3
d_gene: -
v_gene: TRBV12-3/TRBV12-4

CDR3aa: CASSLVAGPNYGYTF
CDR3nt: TGTGCCAGCAGCTTAGTTGCAGGACCCAACTATGGCTACACCTTC
abundance: few
j_gene: TRBJ1-2
d_gene: -
v_gene: TRBV7-3

CDR3aa: CASSMGTSYEQYF
CDR3nt: TGTGCCAGCAGCATGGGGACATCCTACGAGCAGTACTTC
abundance: few
j_gene: TRBJ2-7
d_gene: -
v_gene: TRBV6-5

CDR3aa: CSVLALQETQYF
CDR3nt: TGCAGCGTCCTAGCGCTCCAAGAGACCCAGTACTTC
abundance: -
j_gene: TRBJ2-5
d_gene: -
v_gene: TRBV29-1

CDR3aa: CASSPRVNGQFF
CDR3nt: TGTGCCAGCAGCCCCCGGGTAAATGGGCAGTTCTTC
abundance: -
j_gene: TRBJ2-1
d_gene: -
v_gene: TRBV5-4